Shown below are 6 T cell receptor beta chains from a single sample sequenced in a study of early T cells in non-severe SARS-CoV-2 infection. Each CDR3 protein gets one entry after TCRdb re-called the 5' RACE reads with MiXCR. This table holds about 55,000 distinct CDR3 sequences, under 15% found once. Specimen: whole blood, collected at baseline. Receptors originate from an adult who was a healthcare worker with PCR-confirmed SARS-CoV-2 infection or an uninfected control (not recorded which).

This clonotype appeared a few times. V gene TRBV6-1 combines with J gene TRBJ1-4, with D perhaps matching TRBD1 (5 bases). This CDR3 comprises 15 residues. Trimming cost V 1 base and J 5 bases, with 11 bases left between them. Germline CDR1 MNHNS, CDR2 SASEGT. For the CDR3, the DNA is TGTGCCAGCAGTGAAGTCGGGACGGTCAATGAAAAACTGTTTTTT. Its protein product is CASSEVGTVNEKLFF.

The genes are TRBV11-2 and TRBJ2-7; the D is unclear. Trimming left V 0 bases short and J 4 bases short, with 13 bases between. The CDR3 is made up of 15 amino acids. Germline-derived CDR1 and CDR2 are SGHAT and FQNNGV. CDR3 in DNA: TGTGCCAGCAGCTTAGATGGCCTAACTTCATACGAGCAGTACTTC. Its protein product is CASSLDGLTSYEQYF.

This chain links TRBV20-1 with TRBJ2-3; tentatively, D is TRBD2 (7 bases). This CDR3 comprises 15 residues. The germline gives CDR1 DFQATT, CDR2 SNEGSKA (reference sequence). V lost 0 bases, J lost 3 bases, and 13 bases lay in between. In nucleotides, the CDR3 is TGCAGTGCTAGAGATGCGGCGGGGGCAACAGATACGCAGTATTTT. It specifies CSARDAAGATDTQYF.

This clonotype came up a few times. The J gene is TRBJ2-1, the V gene TRBV7-8; maybe TRBD2 (6 bases). CDR3 length: 16 amino acids. Germline-derived CDR1 and CDR2 are SGHVS and FQNEAQ. Trimming took 0 bases from V and 8 from J, leaving 17 bases between them. CDR3 in amino acids: CASSLALAGPYDEQFF. Here the CDR3 DNA reads TGTGCCAGCAGCTTAGCCCTGGCGGGACCGTACGATGAGCAGTTCTTC.

This clonotype was seen only a few times. The chain employs TRBV6-4 and TRBJ2-1; 9 nucleotides agree with TRBD1. With 0 bases clipped from V and 6 bases from J, the junction kept 0 bases outside the gene matches. The CDR3 spans 14 residues. CDR1 and CDR2 (germline): MRHNA, SNTAGT. The CDR3 nucleotides are TGTGCCAGCAGTGACTCACAGGGGGCCAATGAGCAGTTCTTC. Amino acids: CASSDSQGANEQFF.

The chain is built from TRBV30 and TRBJ2-1; 7 nucleotides line up with TRBD2. V dropped 2 bases and J dropped 6; count of bases not matched to a gene: 7. In germline, CDR1 is GTSNPN, CDR2 SVGIG (reference sequence). The CDR3 runs 14 residues. The CDR3 DNA reads TGTGCCTGGAGTATCGGGACTACCGCCAATGAGCAGTTCTTC. It is translated as CAWSIGTTANEQFF.